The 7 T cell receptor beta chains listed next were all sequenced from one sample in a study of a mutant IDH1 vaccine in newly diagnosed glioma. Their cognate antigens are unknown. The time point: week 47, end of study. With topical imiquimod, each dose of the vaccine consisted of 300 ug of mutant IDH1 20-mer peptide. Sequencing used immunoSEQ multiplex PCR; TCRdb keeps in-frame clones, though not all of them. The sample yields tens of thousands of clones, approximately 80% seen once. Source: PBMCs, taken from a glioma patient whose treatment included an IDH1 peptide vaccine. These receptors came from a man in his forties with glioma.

CDR3 sequence reads: CASSLDPSSYEQYF. In DNA, the CDR3 is TGTGCCAGCAGCTTAGATCCTTCCTCCTACGAGCAGTACTTC. V gene TRBV7-2 combines with J gene TRBJ2-7; D ambiguous. The ends were cut back, 1 base at V and 0 bases at J, with 7 bases in the middle. CDR3 length equals 14 residues. CDR1 is SGHTA and CDR2 is FQGNSA in the germline V gene.

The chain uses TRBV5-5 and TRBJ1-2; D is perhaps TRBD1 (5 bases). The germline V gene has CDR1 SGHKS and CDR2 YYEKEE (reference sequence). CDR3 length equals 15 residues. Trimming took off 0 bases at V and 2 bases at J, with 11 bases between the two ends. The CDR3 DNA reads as TGTGCCAGCAGCTTGGCCCCGGGGGGGAACTATGGCTACACCTTC. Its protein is CASSLAPGGNYGYTF.

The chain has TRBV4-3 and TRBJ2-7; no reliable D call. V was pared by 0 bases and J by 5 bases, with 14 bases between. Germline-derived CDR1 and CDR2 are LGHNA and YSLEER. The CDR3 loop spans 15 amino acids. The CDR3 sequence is CASSQELLGIHEQYF. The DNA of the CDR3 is TGCGCCAGCAGCCAAGAGCTTCTGGGGATCCACGAGCAGTACTTC.

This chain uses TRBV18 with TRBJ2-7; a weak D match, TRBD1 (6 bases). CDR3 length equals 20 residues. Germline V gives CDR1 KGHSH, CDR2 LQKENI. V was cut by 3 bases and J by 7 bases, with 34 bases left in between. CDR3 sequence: CASSPSRGGRSNLLRGEQYF. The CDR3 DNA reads TGTGCCAGCTCACCCTCCCGAGGGGGACGGAGTAATCTCCTACGTGGGGAGCAGTACTTC. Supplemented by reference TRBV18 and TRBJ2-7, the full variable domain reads NAGVMQNPRHLVRRRGQEARLRCSPMKGHSHVYWYRQLPEEGLKFMVYLQKENIIDESGMPKERFSAEFPKEGPSILRIQQVVRGDSAAYFCASSPSRGGRSNLLRGEQYFGPGTRLTVT.

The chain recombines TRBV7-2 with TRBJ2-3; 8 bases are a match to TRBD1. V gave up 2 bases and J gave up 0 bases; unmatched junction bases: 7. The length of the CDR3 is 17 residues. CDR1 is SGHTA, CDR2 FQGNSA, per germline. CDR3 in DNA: TGTGCCAGCAGCTTACGGTCCGGGACAGGAAGCACAGATACGCAGTATTTT. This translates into CASSLRSGTGSTDTQYF.

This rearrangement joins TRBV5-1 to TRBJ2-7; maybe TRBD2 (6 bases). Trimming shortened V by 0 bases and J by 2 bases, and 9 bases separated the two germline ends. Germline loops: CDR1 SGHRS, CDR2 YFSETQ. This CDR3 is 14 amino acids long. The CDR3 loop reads CASSLAGRTYEQYF. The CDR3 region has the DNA TGCGCCAGCAGCTTGGCCGGGAGAACCTACGAGCAGTACTTC.

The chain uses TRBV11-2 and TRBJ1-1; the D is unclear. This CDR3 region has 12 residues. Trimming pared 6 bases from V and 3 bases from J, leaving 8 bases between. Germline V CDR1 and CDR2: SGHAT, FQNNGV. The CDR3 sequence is CASSLMDTEAFF. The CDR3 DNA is TGTGCCAGCAGTCTAATGGACACTGAAGCTTTCTTT.